Listed here are 14 T cell receptor beta chains from one sample, sequenced in a study of long-term antiretroviral therapy in people with HIV. This was the immunoSEQ v3.0 assay at survey level. The protocol was immunoSEQ multiplex PCR, while the TCRdb copy is restricted to in-frame clones and leaves out a portion. The data show about 24,000 clones, with approximately 80% seen just once and 5% to 6.5% held by the top ten. Source: unsorted PBMCs, taken 4.4 years after starting antiretroviral therapy. Receptor source: a man under 40 with HIV.

This clone has a handful of counts. This CDR3 is also generated by other DNA sequences in the sample. CDR3 sequence reads: CASSPTGNTEAFF. The CDR3 coding sequence is TGTGCCAGCAGCCCAACGGGGAACACTGAAGCTTTCTTT. The rearrangement joins TRBV7-9 to TRBJ1-1; D remains unclear. CDR1 SEHNR and CDR2 FQNEAQ come from the germline V gene (reference sequence). The V end lost 5 bases, the J end lost 1 base, and 8 bases lay between the germline ends. CDR3 size: 13 residues. Full variable domain (outside the CDR3, taken from reference TRBV7-9 and TRBJ1-1): DTGVSQNPRHKITKRGQNVTFRCDPISEHNRLYWYRQTLGQGPEFLTYFQNEAQLEKSRLLSDRFSAERPKGSFSTLEIQRTEQGDSAMYLCASSPTGNTEAFFGQGTRLTVV.

CDR3 protein: CASSVGQVAYEQYF. The CDR3 nucleotides are TGTGCCAGCAGCGTCGGACAGGTAGCCTACGAGCAGTACTTC. The genes are TRBV9 and TRBJ2-7; TRBD1 agrees at 7 bases. This CDR3 comprises 14 residues. V was pared by 2 bases and J by 2 bases, with 4 bases of the junction left unmatched. Germline CDR1 and CDR2: SGDLS and YYNGEE.

The chain carries TRBV7-2 and TRBJ2-3; maybe TRBD2 (5 bases). Trimming pared 1 base from V and 6 bases from J, leaving 11 bases between. The V gene's germline CDR1 is SGHTA and CDR2 FQGNSA. The CDR3 runs to 14 residues. The CDR3 reads CASSLGGVRDTQYF. CDR3 DNA sequence: TGTGCCAGCAGCTTAGGGGGAGTTCGGGATACGCAGTATTTT.

The chain is built from TRBV7-2 and TRBJ1-5; TRBD1 matches 10 bases. Germline CDR1 SGHTA, CDR2 FQGNSA. The CDR3 runs 15 residues. V lost 5 bases and J lost 2; bases outside the gene matches: 3. The DNA for the CDR3 is TGTGCCAGCAGCCGAGGGACAGGGGGCAATCAGCCCCAGCATTTT. Protein product: CASSRGTGGNQPQHF. The complete variable domain, with remaining parts taken from reference TRBV7-2 and TRBJ1-5, reads GAGVSQSPSNKVTEKGKDVELRCDPISGHTALYWYRQSLGQGLEFLIYFQGNSAPDKSGLPSDRFSAERTGGSVSTLTIQRTQQEDSAVYLCASSRGTGGNQPQHFGDGTRLSIL.

The chain uses TRBV11-2 and TRBJ2-1; TRBD2 is a possible D gene (5 bases). Deletions cut 7 bases from V and 7 bases from J, with 14 bases between. Germline V lookup: CDR1 SGHAT, CDR2 FQNNGV. The CDR3 spans 13 residues. The CDR3 sequence: CASTRTAGNEQFF. In nucleotides, the CDR3 is TGTGCCAGCACGAGGACGGCGGGTAATGAGCAGTTCTTC.

This clone has a single count. The chain links TRBV7-8 to TRBJ1-3, with D unresolved. The germline V gene encodes CDR1 SGHVS and CDR2 FQNEAQ. V lost 1 base and J lost 6, with 13 bases in between. This CDR3 has 15 residues. This CDR3 is CASSLETVGVNTIYF. CDR3 nucleotides: TGTGCCAGCAGCTTAGAGACGGTCGGGGTAAACACCATATATTTT.

This clone appeared a few times. The chain employs TRBV7-6 and TRBJ2-7, with D perhaps assigned TRBD1 or TRBD2 (6 bases each). Germline CDR1 is SGHVS and CDR2 is FNYEAQ. The CDR3 runs 15 residues. Trimming took off 6 bases at V and 3 bases at J, with 18 bases between the two ends. This CDR3 is CASSGGQGGIYEQYF. The CDR3 DNA sequence: TGTGCCAGCAGTGGGGGCCAAGGGGGGATCTACGAGCAGTACTTC.

The chain recombines TRBV4-2 with TRBJ1-2; TRBD1 aligns across 8 bases. This CDR3 region has 15 residues. J lost 5 bases, V lost 1 base, and 6 bases had no gene match. Per the germline V gene, CDR1 is LGHNA and CDR2 is YNFKEQ. In nucleotides, the CDR3 is TGTGCCAGCAGCCAAGGGGGACAGGCTCCGTATGGCTACACCTTC. Residues: CASSQGGQAPYGYTF.

This clone was seen only a few times. Other DNA sequences within the sample encode an identical CDR3. V gene TRBV5-6 combines with J gene TRBJ1-1; D gene uncertain. Trimming pared 4 bases from V and 4 bases from J, leaving 11 bases between. From germline, CDR1 is SGHDT and CDR2 YYEEEE. CDR3 length equals 13 residues. The chain's CDR3 is CASSPSAGTEAFF. CDR3 bases: TGTGCCAGCAGCCCCTCAGCGGGCACTGAAGCTTTCTTT.

The V and J genes are TRBV28 and TRBJ2-7, with D hard to call. The V gene lost 6 bases and the J gene lost 0 bases, with 15 bases spanning the gap. CDR3 length equals 15 residues. CDR1 is MDHEN, CDR2 SYDVKM, per germline. The CDR3 nucleotides read TGTGCCAGCAGCGTTAACTGGGCCAGCTCCTACGAGCAGTACTTC. As protein: CASSVNWASSYEQYF.

This chain links TRBV19 with TRBJ2-7, with D hard to call. Germline V lookup: CDR1 LNHDA, CDR2 SQIVND (reference sequence). The CDR3 loop spans 13 amino acids. Trimming shortened V by 3 bases and J by 3 bases, and 9 bases separated the two germline ends. The CDR3 spells CASSMRPSYEQYF. The CDR3 bases are TGTGCCAGTAGTATGAGACCTAGCTACGAGCAGTACTTC.

The chain uses TRBV18 and TRBJ1-1; D remains ambiguous. V gave up 6 bases and J gave up 4 bases, with 15 bases separating them. Per germline, CDR1 KGHSH and CDR2 LQKENI. This CDR3 is built from 14 residues. The CDR3 DNA is TGTGCCAGCTCCCCTCAAGGAAGTCTCACTGAAGCTTTCTTT. This translates into CASSPQGSLTEAFF.

The CDR3, as DNA: TGTGCCAGCACGGGACAGGGGGCGTGGGATGAGCAGTTCTTC. Its translation is CASTGQGAWDEQFF. J is TRBJ2-1 and V is TRBV5-4; 12 bases fit TRBD1. In germline, CDR1 is SGHNT, CDR2 YYREEE (reference sequence). The CDR3 has 14 amino acids. The ends lost 6 bases at V and 8 bases at J; junction bases unmatched: 6.

This sequence joins TRBV5-6 and TRBJ1-2; 8 positions agree with TRBD1. Germline values: CDR1 SGHDT, CDR2 YYEEEE. After removal of 4 bases from V and 4 bases from J, the junction contained 9 bases not matched to a gene. The CDR3 spans 15 residues. CDR3 residues: CASSLRTGLSYGYTF. The CDR3 DNA follows: TGTGCCAGCAGCCTACGGACAGGGCTAAGCTATGGCTACACCTTC.